This T cell receptor (beta chain) stems from a study of blood T cell repertoires in COVID-19. Study details: The origin of the acute and convalescent COVID-19 samples was the United States, Italy and Spain. PBMCs, B-cell-depleted T cells, or T cells were the source of the cDNA or gDNA that made up the material.

This clone was observed once. In the source study's methods: It was from reference gene primer amplification that nucleated cell counts were estimated. TCRdb keeps only in-frame clones here, not all; method: immunoSEQ multiplex PCR. From that table come the V and J calls and clone size; the DNA was used to work out D and trimming. This table holds some 250,000 clones, 86% found once. Germline V lookup: CDR1 LGHDT, CDR2 YNNKEL (reference sequence). Trimming took off 4 bases at V and 11 bases at J, with 19 bases between the two ends. This CDR3 has 14 amino acids. This receptor was obtained from a woman in her twenties or thirties who had recovered from COVID-19. V and J are TRBV3-1 (or the pseudogene TRBV3-2) and TRBJ2-3, with D possibly being TRBD1 (5 bases). Material: peripheral blood. DNA of the CDR3: TGTGCCAGCAGCCCCCACCGCGACAGCTACCTGCAGTATTTT. This encodes CASSPHRDSYLQYF.